The 30 T cell receptor beta chains listed next were all sequenced from one sample in a study of CD8 T cells in ankylosing spondylitis. TCRdb re-analysed the 5' RACE reads in MiXCR, keeping a single row per CDR3 protein. The repertoire includes roughly 130,000 distinct CDR3 sequences, around 7% of them detected once, and approximately 12% sits in the top ten. The sequencing input was blood, either unsorted or a sorted T cell fraction (not recorded which). These receptor sequences come from a male donor with ankylosing spondylitis or in good health (not recorded which).

This clonotype was seen many times. The rearrangement joins TRBV12-3 or TRBV12-4 to TRBJ1-4; the D is unclear. The CDR3 length is 13 residues. The V and J ends lost 6 bases and 8 bases respectively, with 13 bases between them. DNA for the CDR3: TGTGCCAGCAGACCGACGGCGGGGGAAAAACTGTTTTTT. Translating it yields CASRPTAGEKLFF.

There are many counts of this clonotype. V is TRBV5-1 and J is TRBJ2-3; 14 bases match TRBD2. The CDR3 is made up of 17 amino acids. J lost 3 bases, V lost 4 bases, and 7 bases had no gene match. CDR1 SGHRS and CDR2 YFSETQ come from the germline V gene. CDR3 sequence (DNA): TGCGCCAGCAGCCGACTAGCGGGAGGGAGTGCAACAGATACGCAGTATTTT. Translated, it gives CASSRLAGGSATDTQYF.

CDR3 coding DNA: TGTGCCAGCAGCCCAGGGACAGGGTGGGATTGCTACACCTTC. It translates to CASSPGTGWDCYTF. This chain uses TRBV7-2 with TRBJ1-2; 9 positions agree with TRBD1. V was clipped by 5 bases and J by 9 bases; unmatched bases: 10. In germline, CDR1 is SGHTA, CDR2 FQGNSA. The CDR3 runs 14 residues.

This clonotype was detected ten times or more. The chain couples TRBV28 to TRBJ2-7, with D perhaps matching TRBD1 (6 bases). Germline V CDR1 and CDR2: MDHEN, SYDVKM. The CDR3 spans 12 residues. V was trimmed by 4 bases and J by 5 bases, leaving 9 bases between them. CDR3 DNA: TGTGCCAGCAGTTACAGGGTCAACGAGCAGTACTTC. The encoded protein is CASSYRVNEQYF.

This clonotype was detected many times. V gene TRBV11-2 combines with J gene TRBJ1-1; D gene uncertain. CDR3 size: 16 residues. V was clipped by 1 base and J by 0 bases, with 12 bases between them. Germline CDR1 reads SGHAT; CDR2 reads FQNNGV. The CDR3 protein is CASSLVAGSMNTEAFF. As DNA, the CDR3 is TGTGCCAGCAGCTTAGTGGCAGGTTCTATGAACACTGAAGCTTTCTTT.

This clonotype was picked up many times. The chain recombines TRBV20-1 with TRBJ2-4; D is ambiguous. CDR1 and CDR2 from the germline V gene are DFQATT and SNEGSKA (reference sequence). The CDR3 covers 13 residues. Trimming shortened V by 3 bases and J by 5 bases, and 11 bases separated the two germline ends. DNA of the CDR3: TGCAGTGCTAGGGCCCCTGCCCAAAACATTCAGTACTTC. Amino acids: CSARAPAQNIQYF.

At least ten counts were recorded for this clonotype. V is TRBV29-1 and J is TRBJ1-6; tentative D call: TRBD1 (5 bases). This CDR3 has 13 residues. In germline, CDR1 is SQVTM, CDR2 ANQGSEA. With 6 bases removed from V and 9 bases from J, the gap between germline ends came to 15 bases. This CDR3 reads CSVGRGEGSPLHF. The CDR3 nucleotides are TGCAGCGTCGGGAGGGGAGAGGGTTCACCCCTCCACTTT.

At least ten counts were recorded for this clonotype. The chain joins TRBV7-2 to TRBJ1-4, with 10 positions matching TRBD1. Germline V gives CDR1 SGHTA, CDR2 FQGNSA. The trim removed 2 bases at V and 7 bases at J, leaving 7 bases unmatched. CDR3 size: 16 residues. For the CDR3, the DNA is TGTGCCAGCAGCTTACGTATAGACAGGGGGCGTGAAAAACTGTTTTTT. Amino acids: CASSLRIDRGREKLFF.

This chain uses TRBV5-1 with TRBJ1-1; D remains ambiguous. CDR3 size: 14 residues. Per the germline V gene, CDR1 is SGHRS and CDR2 is YFSETQ. With 6 bases removed from V and 1 base from J, the gap between germline ends came to 13 bases. The chain's CDR3 is CASNPGRGNTEAFF. The CDR3 coding sequence is TGCGCCAGCAATCCTGGCCGAGGGAACACTGAAGCTTTCTTT.

The V call is TRBV20-1, the J call TRBJ2-7; 10 bases are a match to TRBD2. Germline trimming cut 1 base from V and 5 bases from J; bases unmatched to any gene: 8. The CDR3 totals 15 residues. In germline, CDR1 is DFQATT, CDR2 SNEGSKA (reference sequence). The CDR3 sequence: CSARAQREGRDEQYF. For the CDR3, the DNA is TGCAGTGCTAGAGCACAGCGGGAGGGCCGCGACGAGCAGTACTTC.

The rearrangement links TRBV14 to TRBJ2-7; tentatively, D is TRBD2 (6 bases). V lost 3 bases to trimming and J lost 2 bases, with 17 bases between them. This CDR3 is 16 amino acids long. CDR1 is SGHDN, CDR2 FVKESK, per germline. The CDR3 loop reads CASSQLAGPLAYEQYF. CDR3 nucleotides: TGTGCCAGCAGCCAGCTTGCGGGGCCACTGGCCTACGAGCAGTACTTC. Looking up the rest from reference TRBV14 and TRBJ2-7 gives the full variable domain: EAGVTQFPSHSVIEKGQTVTLRCDPISGHDNLYWYRRVMGKEIKFLLHFVKESKQDESGMPNNRFLAERTGGTYSTLKVQPAELEDSGVYFCASSQLAGPLAYEQYFGPGTRLTVT.

This clonotype has at least ten counts. The J gene is TRBJ2-3, the V gene TRBV6-2 or TRBV6-3, with D possibly TRBD2 on 6 matching bases. Germline V lookup: CDR1 MNHEY, CDR2 SVGEGT. V was cut by 2 bases and J by 2 bases, with 14 bases left in between. CDR3 length equals 16 residues. CDR3 in DNA: TGTGCCAGCAGTTACCCGAGGACGGGACTCACAGATACGCAGTATTTT. The encoded protein is CASSYPRTGLTDTQYF.

The sample holds many counts of this clonotype. The rearrangement joins TRBV20-1 to TRBJ1-1; 8 nucleotides line up with TRBD1. The CDR3 consists of 17 residues. The ends lost 6 bases at V and 0 bases at J; junction bases unmatched: 15. Germline V gene data show CDR1 as DFQATT and CDR2 as SNEGSKA (reference sequence). CDR3 coding DNA: TGCAGTGCCCACCAGGACGGACAGGGCCTAATGAACACTGAAGCTTTCTTT. Its protein product is CSAHQDGQGLMNTEAFF.

This clonotype was recorded at least ten times. The CDR3 DNA follows: TGTGCCAGCAGCCGCGGACAGGGAGGGAACACTGAAGCTTTCTTT. It encodes CASSRGQGGNTEAFF. The rearrangement links TRBV5-6 to TRBJ1-1; the match to TRBD1 covers 8 bases. The V gene's germline CDR1 is SGHDT and CDR2 YYEEEE. The CDR3 sequence is 15 residues long. With 4 bases clipped from V and 1 base from J, the junction kept 6 bases outside the gene matches.

This clonotype was observed many times. This rearrangement joins TRBV15 to TRBJ2-3; tentatively, D is TRBD2 (5 bases). This CDR3 is built from 19 residues. Germline CDR1 reads LNHNV; CDR2 reads YYDKDF (reference sequence). Trimming pared 0 bases from V and 0 bases from J, leaving 19 bases between. The CDR3 reads CATSRDPPGSFASTDTQYF. CDR3 bases: TGTGCCACCAGCAGAGATCCTCCGGGATCATTCGCTAGCACAGATACGCAGTATTTT.

This chain connects TRBV7-9 to TRBJ1-5; no reliable D call. Germline CDR1 SEHNR, CDR2 FQNEAQ (reference sequence). Trimming pared 8 bases from V and 5 bases from J, leaving 7 bases between. This CDR3 has 11 residues. The CDR3 sequence: CASGPHQPQHF. Written as DNA, the CDR3 is TGTGCCAGCGGCCCTCATCAGCCCCAGCATTTT.

This clonotype was counted ten times or more. In DNA form, the CDR3 reads TGCAGTGCTATTAACTTAGATACGCAGTATTTT. Amino acid sequence: CSAINLDTQYF. The chain links TRBV20-1 to TRBJ2-3; D call uncertain. The CDR3 has 11 residues. Germline V gene data show CDR1 as DFQATT and CDR2 as SNEGSKA (reference sequence). Trimming removed 4 bases from V and 5 bases from J, with 7 bases in between.

This clonotype was seen many times. The chain employs TRBV14 and TRBJ2-7; 11 nucleotides agree with TRBD2. CDR1 and CDR2 (germline): SGHDN, FVKESK. The CDR3 runs 20 residues. The ends lost 0 bases at V and 0 bases at J; junction bases unmatched: 13. The CDR3 sequence: CASSQDFRLAGGRSSYEQYF. The CDR3 DNA reads TGTGCCAGCAGCCAAGATTTTCGGCTAGCGGGGGGCCGGAGCTCCTACGAGCAGTACTTC. Full variable domain (rest looked up from reference TRBV14 and TRBJ2-7): EAGVTQFPSHSVIEKGQTVTLRCDPISGHDNLYWYRRVMGKEIKFLLHFVKESKQDESGMPNNRFLAERTGGTYSTLKVQPAELEDSGVYFCASSQDFRLAGGRSSYEQYFGPGTRLTVT.

Many counts were recorded for this clonotype. This chain connects TRBV12-3 or TRBV12-4 to TRBJ1-1; D gene unclear. V lost 5 bases and J lost 9, with 13 bases in between. The CDR3 spans 12 residues. CDR3 residues: CASSRETLKAFF. For the CDR3, the DNA is TGTGCCAGCAGTAGGGAAACACTGAAAGCTTTCTTT.

This clonotype occurred many times. CDR3 residues: CASSISSGPSDYNEQFF. CDR3 sequence (DNA): TGTGCCAGTAGTATTTCCTCCGGCCCTAGTGACTACAATGAGCAGTTCTTC. This chain connects TRBV19 to TRBJ2-1; no clear D gene. Trimming took off 3 bases at V and 3 bases at J, with 18 bases between the two ends. The germline CDR1 and CDR2 sequences are LNHDA and SQIVND (reference sequence). The CDR3 is made up of 17 amino acids.

The sample holds many counts of this clonotype. The chain employs TRBV5-5 and TRBJ1-1; 7 positions agree with TRBD1. The CDR3 runs to 15 residues. The germline CDR1 and CDR2 sequences are SGHKS and YYEKEE (reference sequence). V was clipped by 0 bases and J by 5 bases; unmatched bases: 7. The CDR3 DNA follows: TGTGCCAGCAGCTTGGAAGACTACAGGGGAACTGAAGCTTTCTTT. It codes for CASSLEDYRGTEAFF.

In its sample, this clonotype was seen many times. The chain couples TRBV11-2 to TRBJ2-5, with TRBD2 identical over 12 bases. Germline V gene sequence: CDR1 SGHAT, CDR2 FQNNGV. The CDR3 is 16 amino acids. V lost 0 bases and J lost 4; bases outside the gene matches: 3. The CDR3 region is CASSLELAGGPETQYF. CDR3 DNA sequence: TGTGCCAGCAGCTTAGAGCTAGCGGGAGGGCCAGAGACCCAGTACTTC.

This clonotype was seen a few times. This chain joins TRBV7-8 and TRBJ1-1; D is unresolved. The V end lost 2 bases, the J end lost 1 base, and 11 bases lay between the germline ends. The CDR3 is made up of 15 amino acids. Germline CDR1 and CDR2: SGHVS and FQNEAQ. Here the CDR3 reads CASSLLRAKNTEAFF. The CDR3 DNA sequence: TGTGCCAGCAGCTTACTTCGGGCTAAGAACACTGAAGCTTTCTTT.

This sequence joins TRBV5-1 and TRBJ2-7; D possibly matches TRBD1 or TRBD2 (5 bases each). The CDR3 sequence is 14 residues long. V gave up 4 bases and J gave up 5 bases, with 16 bases separating them. The germline gives CDR1 SGHRS, CDR2 YFSETQ. This chain's CDR3 is CASSPGAPPDEQYF. CDR3 nucleotide sequence: TGCGCCAGCAGCCCCGGGGCCCCTCCGGACGAGCAGTACTTC.

This clonotype was found many times. The J gene is TRBJ2-1, the V gene TRBV6-5; no firm D call. Trimming removed 7 bases from V and 0 bases from J, with 7 bases in between. The germline V gene encodes CDR1 MNHEY and CDR2 SVGAGI. CDR3 length equals 13 residues. As DNA, the CDR3 is TGTGCCAGCACTTCGAGCTCCTACAATGAGCAGTTCTTC. This codes for CASTSSSYNEQFF.

This clonotype was recorded at least ten times. This chain connects TRBV20-1 to TRBJ1-2, with D perhaps TRBD1 (5 bases). V was clipped by 3 bases and J by 2 bases, with 13 bases between them. From germline, CDR1 is DFQATT and CDR2 SNEGSKA (reference sequence). The CDR3 length is 14 residues. The CDR3 DNA reads TGCAGTGCTAGCCGGGGGGGGGACAACTATGGCTACACCTTC. Translation: CSASRGGDNYGYTF.

This clonotype has at least ten counts. V gene TRBV5-6 combines with J gene TRBJ2-1; D perhaps matches TRBD2 (6 bases). Looked up from germline, CDR1 is SGHDT and CDR2 is YYEEEE. CDR3 length: 14 residues. The V end lost 4 bases, the J end lost 3 bases, and 11 bases lay between the germline ends. The CDR3 reads CASSVDYNYNEQFF. In DNA form, the CDR3 reads TGTGCCAGCAGCGTGGACTATAACTACAATGAGCAGTTCTTC.

This clonotype has a count of ten or more. The chain recombines TRBV7-9 with TRBJ2-5; D is perhaps TRBD1 (5 bases). Germline CDR1 SEHNR, CDR2 FQNEAQ (reference sequence). With 2 bases removed from V and 0 bases from J, the gap between germline ends came to 13 bases. This CDR3 comprises 16 residues. DNA for the CDR3: TGTGCCAGCAGCTTAAGGTGGGGCTTACACCAAGAGACCCAGTACTTC. Amino acids: CASSLRWGLHQETQYF.

This clonotype has ten or more counts. The chain combines TRBV18 with TRBJ2-5; the match to TRBD1 covers 7 bases. Germline assignment: CDR1 KGHSH and CDR2 LQKENI. The CDR3 has 16 amino acids. V was clipped by 4 bases and J by 1 base; unmatched bases: 9. The CDR3 loop reads CASSQPHRGTQETQYF. For the CDR3, the DNA is TGTGCCAGCTCACAGCCCCACAGGGGTACCCAAGAGACCCAGTACTTC.

This clonotype appeared many times. The chain couples TRBV7-6 to TRBJ2-5; 7 nucleotides agree with TRBD1. The trim removed 5 bases at V and 2 bases at J, leaving 2 bases unmatched. Germline CDR1 is SGHVS and CDR2 is FNYEAQ. The CDR3 is 13 residues long. DNA for the CDR3: TGTGCCAGCAGCCCGGGACAGCAAGAGACCCAGTACTTC. The encoded protein is CASSPGQQETQYF.